This note documents a single TCR beta chain sequence. The antigen is undetermined. CDR1 is SGHRS, CDR2 YFSETQ, per germline. Trimming left V 4 bases short and J 0 bases short, with 14 bases between. CDR3 length: 17 residues. The data originate from a study of T cell responses to AZD1222 COVID-19 vaccine. Whole-study results and caveats: A mostly white British donor set with more females was recruited, and clonal diversity was possibly underestimated. Repertoire sampling happened only post peak T cell response.

Analyses pooled second doses at about 4 or about 12 weeks. TCRdb's table, derived via immunoSEQ multiplex PCR, lists solely in-frame clones and lacks some. The sample has 180,000 or so clones; around 92% are singletons. This clonotype was obtained from an adult who received the AZD1222 COVID-19 vaccine. The chain links TRBV5-1 to TRBJ1-6, with D unclear. The source was peripheral blood, collected 28 days after the second AZD1222 dose. The CDR3 coding sequence is TGCGCCAGCAGCCGCGGCGACGGAGGCTCCTATAATTCACCCCTCCACTTT. Its protein product is CASSRGDGGSYNSPLHF.